This TCR beta chain stems from a study of regulatory T cells in long-lasting Graves disease. Study in general: Graves' patients, diagnosed recently, had received antithyroid drugs under 3 months.

Losses at the gene ends were 3 bases for V and 10 bases for J; bases not matched to a gene: 7. The V gene's germline CDR1 is LGHDT and CDR2 YNNKEL (reference sequence). The CDR3 spans 14 residues. This sample's time point: newly diagnosed GD, antithyroid drugs for less than 3 months. After RNA was extracted from PBMCs, the TCR library was made from it. Study-level points and caveats: Owing to a sample size that was small, accuracy may have been reduced.

Construction of the TCR beta libraries employed iRepertoire HTBI primers in conjunction with Arm-PCR of CDR3 regions. TCRdb reprocessed the multiplex PCR reads via MiXCR and lists one record per CDR3 protein. The top ten hold just under 25% of the sample, which has hundreds of thousands of distinct CDR3 sequences, about 15% seen once. This clonotype was seen only a few times. Its antigen is still unknown. This same sample was also taken into another study, of T cells in Graves' hyperthyroidism and ophthalmopathy. From that report: Onset of ophthalmopathy came a median approximately 6.8 months after the model predicted it.

J is TRBJ2-1 and V is TRBV3-1; 9 positions match TRBD2. The sample consisted of peripheral blood mononuclear cells (PBMCs), taken at new diagnosis, from a patient treated with antithyroid drugs. The sequence derives from a middle-aged woman with Graves disease. The CDR3 bases are TGTGCCAGCAGCCATACCTTTAGCGGGGGAGAGCAGTTCTTC. As protein: CASSHTFSGGEQFF.